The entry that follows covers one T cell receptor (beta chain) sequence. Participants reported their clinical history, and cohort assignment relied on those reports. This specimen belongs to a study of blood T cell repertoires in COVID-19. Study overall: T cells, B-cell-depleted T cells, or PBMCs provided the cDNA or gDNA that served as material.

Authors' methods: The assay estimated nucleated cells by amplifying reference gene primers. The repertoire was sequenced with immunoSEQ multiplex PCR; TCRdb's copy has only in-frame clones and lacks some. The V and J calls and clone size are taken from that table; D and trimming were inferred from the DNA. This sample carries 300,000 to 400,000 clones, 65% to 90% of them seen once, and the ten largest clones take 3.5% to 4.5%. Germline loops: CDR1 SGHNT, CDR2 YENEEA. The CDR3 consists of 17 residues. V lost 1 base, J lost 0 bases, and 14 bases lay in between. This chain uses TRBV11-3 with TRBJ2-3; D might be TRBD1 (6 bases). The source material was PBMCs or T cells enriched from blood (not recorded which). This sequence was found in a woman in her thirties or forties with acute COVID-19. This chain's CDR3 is CASSLGRKGQSTDTQYF. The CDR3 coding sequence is TGTGCCAGCAGCTTAGGGAGAAAGGGACAAAGCACAGATACGCAGTATTTT.